The clone carrying this T cell receptor (beta chain) was seen repeatedly, ten times or more. Its target is unknown. The data stem from a study of shared clonotypes between healthy human individuals. Repertoires were generated with immunoSEQ multiplex PCR, while TCRdb's copy carries only in-frame clones and drops some. The sample includes nearly 1 million clones, approximately 80% of them seen just once. CDR3 length equals 16 residues. CDR1 and CDR2 from the germline V gene are SNHLY and FYNNEI. Trimming took off 2 bases at V and 9 bases at J, with 17 bases between the two ends. Study results and caveats: Estimated richness was generally greater in naive than memory subsets. Several donors held about 5% of naive CD4 clonotypes in common. Clonotype sharing among donors, it was expected, would be affected by sequencing depth.

This receptor was identified in a man aged 18-30 years in good health. The genes are TRBV2 and TRBJ1-6; D not resolved. The sequencing sample was made of memory CD4+ T cells sorted from blood. The subset was: CD45RA-negative fraction. The CDR3 loop reads CASSEKWGFGSSPLHF. The DNA for the CDR3 is TGTGCCAGCAGTGAAAAATGGGGATTCGGTAGTTCACCCCTCCACTTT.